This T cell receptor (beta chain) was retrieved from a study of blood T cell repertoires in COVID-19 (dated by TCRdb to 2019 to 2021). With respect to the entire study: The collaborator samples originated in the United States, Italy and Spain and spanned the acute and convalescent phases of COVID-19. The material from the prospective study consisted of cDNA or gDNA derived from T cells, B-cell-depleted T cells, or PBMCs. Subjects who had been exposed to COVID-19, were actively infected with it, or had recovered from it provided the deeply sampled blood TCRbeta repertoires that made up the dataset. The repertoires were released in a freely available public database intended as a resource for research on the immune response to SARS-CoV-2. The samples were drawn from the first 160 participants of the ongoing ImmuneRACE study and from 1,200 or so subjects provided by 6 global collaborators. The sample metadata nearly always contained a de-identified subject ID, COVID-19 status, age in years and sex. HLA class I and class II types, where available, came from metadata supplied by the sample provider rather than from assay-based typing.

Broader findings and caveats from the paper: How much clinical and demographic metadata was included differed by source and by participant, and the metadata was provided uncurated.

CDR1 and CDR2 are read off the germline V gene as KGHSY and FQNENV. Counted from cysteine to phenylalanine, this CDR3 has 16 amino acids. Only the CDR3 part of the read is kept: 48 bases, read in frame from the first base. V ends up 2 bases short and J 3 bases short, with an unmatched junction base count of 6. One collaborating source in Seattle enrolled patients during active infection and followed them longitudinally through the course of disease. The collaborating institutions used their own protocols to collect whole blood in K2EDTA tubes. Collaborator samples were shipped for TCRbeta analysis as frozen whole blood, isolated PBMCs, or DNA extracted from either sample type. The immunoSEQ Assay, a bias-controlled multiplex PCR, was used to amplify TCRbeta CDR3 regions from genomic DNA. Under the source paper's analysis protocol: Nucleated cell counts per sample were estimated from amplification of reference gene primers within the assay. Sequence reads were collapsed and filtered to measure the absolute abundance of every unique TCRbeta CDR3 rearrangement. Productive Simpson clonality was computed per sample as the square root of Simpson's diversity index over productive rearrangements. Imported from immuneACCESS, the table was reduced by TCRdb to in-frame sequences with V and J called. These copies leave out some clones; in studies compared against another copy, an unresolved V gene accounts for under half, and the cause of the remainder is not known. D and trimming were read from the DNA, whereas the V and J calls and clone size are those reported in that table. Within this sample are around 270,000 clones, with about 80% of them counted one time only. About 15% of the sample is in the top ten clones.

This clone has just a few counts. The target of this receptor is not known. It has no much larger one-base neighbor in the sample; base qualities were not kept. Sequenced sample: peripheral blood. The origin of this receptor is an older person with COVID-19, enrolled during active disease. The chain is encoded by TRBV16 joined to TRBJ2-3, and TRBD1 matches 9 of the central bases. The nucleotide sequence is given as TGTGCCAGCAGCCAAGGGGGACAGGGATGGACAGATACGCAGTATTTT. The translation is CASSQGGQGWTDTQYF.